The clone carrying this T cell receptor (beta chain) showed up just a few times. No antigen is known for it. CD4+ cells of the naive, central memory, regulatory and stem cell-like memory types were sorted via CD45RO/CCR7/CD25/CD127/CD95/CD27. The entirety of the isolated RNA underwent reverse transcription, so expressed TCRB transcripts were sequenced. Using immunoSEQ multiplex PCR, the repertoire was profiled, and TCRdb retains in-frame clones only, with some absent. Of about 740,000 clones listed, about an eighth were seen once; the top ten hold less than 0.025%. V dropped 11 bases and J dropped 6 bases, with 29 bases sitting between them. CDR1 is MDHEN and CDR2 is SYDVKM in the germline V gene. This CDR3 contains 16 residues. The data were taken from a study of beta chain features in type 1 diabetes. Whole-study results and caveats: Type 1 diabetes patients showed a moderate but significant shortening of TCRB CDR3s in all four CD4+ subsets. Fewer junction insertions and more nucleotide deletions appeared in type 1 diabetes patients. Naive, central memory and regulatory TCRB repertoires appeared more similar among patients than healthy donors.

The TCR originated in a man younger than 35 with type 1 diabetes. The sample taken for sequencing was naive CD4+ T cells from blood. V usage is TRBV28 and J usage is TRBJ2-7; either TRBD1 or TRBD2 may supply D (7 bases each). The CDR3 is CAAHTPGRTGGSEQYF. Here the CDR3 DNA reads TGTGCCGCCCACACGCCTGGGAGGACAGGCGGGAGCGAGCAGTACTTC.